These 26 T cell receptor beta chains originate from one sample sequenced in a study of blood T cell repertoires in COVID-19. The method was immunoSEQ multiplex PCR; TCRdb's version includes in-frame clones alone and lacks a portion of them. The sample carries roughly 100,000 clones, over 75% recorded once. Sequenced material: peripheral blood. These receptors were collected from a human donor in a cohort sampled during active or convalescent COVID-19.

The chain has TRBV5-4 and TRBJ2-2; possible D gene TRBD2, 5 bases. In germline, CDR1 is SGHNT, CDR2 YYREEE (reference sequence). V was cut by 0 bases and J by 4 bases, with 10 bases left in between. The CDR3 runs to 15 residues. The DNA of the CDR3 is TGTGCCAGCAGCTTGGGGGAGCGACCCACCGGGGAGCTGTTTTTT. Translated, it gives CASSLGERPTGELFF.

In its sample, this clone was seen a few times. The rearrangement links TRBV6-5 to TRBJ2-1; 7 positions match TRBD1. Trimming at V came to 8 bases and at J to 6 bases, leaving 7 bases not matched to a gene. This CDR3 comprises 13 residues. Per germline, CDR1 MNHEY and CDR2 SVGAGI. This CDR3 is CASPYDRVNEQFF. The CDR3 DNA follows: TGTGCCAGCCCCTACGACAGGGTCAATGAGCAGTTCTTC.

This clone appeared once. The V call is TRBV18, the J call TRBJ2-2, with TRBD1 as a possible D gene (5 bases). The CDR3 spans 11 residues. Germline loops: CDR1 KGHSH, CDR2 LQKENI. The V and J ends lost 3 bases and 13 bases respectively, with 9 bases between them. CDR3 nucleotides: TGTGCCAGCTCACCCGAGACAGTGCTGTTTTTT. Amino acids: CASSPETVLFF.

Ten or more counts support this clone. Written as DNA, the CDR3 is TGTGCCAGCAGCCAAGGGGGCGGTAATTCACCCCTCCACTTT. Translated: CASSQGGGNSPLHF. The V and J genes are TRBV14 and TRBJ1-6; tentative D call: TRBD1 (5 bases). CDR3 length equals 14 residues. V lost 1 base to trimming and J lost 6 bases, with 7 bases between them. Germline V lookup: CDR1 SGHDN, CDR2 FVKESK. The full variable domain, rest sourced from reference TRBV14 and TRBJ1-6, is EAGVTQFPSHSVIEKGQTVTLRCDPISGHDNLYWYRRVMGKEIKFLLHFVKESKQDESGMPNNRFLAERTGGTYSTLKVQPAELEDSGVYFCASSQGGGNSPLHFGNGTRLTVT.

The chain has TRBV6-2 or TRBV6-3 and TRBJ1-5; TRBD1 might be the D (6 bases). Germline CDR1 reads MNHEY; CDR2 reads SVGEGT. CDR3 length equals 14 residues. Trimming cost V 2 bases and J 3 bases, with 8 bases left between them. CDR3: CASSYGDNNQPQHF. The CDR3 bases are TGTGCCAGCAGTTACGGGGACAACAATCAGCCCCAGCATTTT.

The chain combines TRBV3-1 (or the pseudogene TRBV3-2) with TRBJ2-5; D is undetermined. This CDR3 has 15 amino acids. Trimming took off 0 bases at V and 1 base at J, with 9 bases between the two ends. CDR1 is LGHDT and CDR2 is YNNKEL in the germline V gene (reference sequence). The CDR3 nucleotides read TGTGCCAGCAGCCAAGATTTGGCAGTCCAAGAGACCCAGTACTTC. As protein: CASSQDLAVQETQYF.

This clone is deemed large. The chain couples TRBV13 to TRBJ2-7; 8 positions agree with TRBD1. With 0 bases clipped from V and 5 bases from J, the junction kept 3 bases outside the gene matches. Germline values: CDR1 PRHDT, CDR2 FYEKMQ (reference sequence). The CDR3 is made up of 14 amino acids. CDR3 loop: CASSLGQGANEQYF. As DNA, the CDR3 is TGTGCCAGCAGCTTAGGGCAGGGGGCCAACGAGCAGTACTTC.

The chain joins TRBV27 to TRBJ2-3; 10 bases map to TRBD2. The germline CDR1 and CDR2 sequences are MNHEY and SMNVEV (reference sequence). The CDR3 consists of 16 residues. V was clipped by 7 bases and J by 2 bases; unmatched bases: 9. This chain's CDR3 is CASTLPSGGPTDTQYF. The CDR3 DNA reads as TGTGCCAGCACCTTGCCTAGCGGGGGCCCCACAGATACGCAGTATTTT.

The V and J genes are TRBV5-6 and TRBJ2-3, with D possibly TRBD2 on 6 matching bases. With 5 bases removed from V and 3 bases from J, the gap between germline ends came to 10 bases. The germline gives CDR1 SGHDT, CDR2 YYEEEE. The CDR3 covers 13 residues. The CDR3 DNA reads TGTGCCAGCAGACGACTAGGTACAGATACGCAGTATTTT. This codes for CASRRLGTDTQYF.

This clone appeared a few times. The chain joins TRBV30 to TRBJ1-2; possible D gene TRBD1, 5 bases. This CDR3 has 13 residues. Germline V gene data show CDR1 as GTSNPN and CDR2 as SVGIG (reference sequence). V lost 5 bases and J 3 bases, leaving 13 bases between the germline ends. CDR3 loop: CAWVSGGYYGYTF. DNA of the CDR3: TGTGCCTGGGTGAGCGGGGGATACTATGGCTACACCTTC.

The table lists this clone with a few counts. The chain carries TRBV27 and TRBJ1-4; 9 bases are shared with TRBD1. The CDR3 has 15 residues. Germline lookup yields CDR1 MNHEY and CDR2 SMNVEV (reference sequence). V lost 5 bases and J lost 7; bases outside the gene matches: 8. CDR3 in DNA: TGTGCCAGCAGTGGACCCGGGACAGGGCCTGAAAAACTGTTTTTT. Translation gives CASSGPGTGPEKLFF.

This clone has only one observation. The V gene is TRBV5-1, the J gene TRBJ2-5; 9 nucleotides line up with TRBD1. After removal of 4 bases from V and 5 bases from J, the junction contained 3 bases not matched to a gene. The germline V gene encodes CDR1 SGHRS and CDR2 YFSETQ. The CDR3 loop spans 13 amino acids. The CDR3 bases are TGCGCCAGCAGCCGGACAGGGGCGGAGACCCAGTACTTC. Protein sequence: CASSRTGAETQYF.

The chain carries TRBV7-2 and TRBJ2-1, with no clear D. This CDR3 has 12 amino acids. Trimming pared 0 bases from V and 10 bases from J, leaving 7 bases between. Germline-derived CDR1 and CDR2 are SGHTA and FQGNSA. CDR3 protein: CASSLAVGEQFF. CDR3 sequence (DNA): TGTGCCAGCAGCTTAGCGGTCGGGGAGCAGTTCTTC.

The chain recombines TRBV6-5 with TRBJ2-7; D perhaps matches TRBD1 (6 bases). The V end was cut by 7 bases, the J end by 5 bases, with 15 bases between. CDR3 length equals 13 residues. Germline CDR1 is MNHEY and CDR2 is SVGAGI. The CDR3 is CASKPTGYHEQYF. The CDR3 DNA follows: TGTGCCAGCAAACCGACAGGCTATCACGAGCAGTACTTC.

This clone has just a few counts. Other DNA sequences in this sample translate to the same CDR3. V usage is TRBV7-9 and J usage is TRBJ1-2, with D unresolved. CDR3 length: 14 amino acids. The germline CDR1 and CDR2 sequences are SEHNR and FQNEAQ (reference sequence). V was shortened by 0 bases and J by 4 bases, with 9 bases between the two germline ends. CDR3 nucleotides: TGTGCCAGCAGCTTAGCGGAGGGAGCCTATGGCTACACCTTC. It is translated as CASSLAEGAYGYTF.

The chain links TRBV30 to TRBJ1-4; TRBD1 matches at 7 bases. Germline V gives CDR1 GTSNPN, CDR2 SVGIG (reference sequence). Trimming removed 8 bases from V and 5 bases from J; junction bases left unmatched: 11. The CDR3 contains 14 residues. This chain's CDR3 is CARGNPGQNEKLFF. The CDR3 bases are TGTGCCCGGGGCAATCCGGGACAGAATGAAAAACTGTTTTTT.

This chain links TRBV30 with TRBJ2-2; D perhaps matches TRBD2 (6 bases). The CDR3 is 15 amino acids. Per the germline V gene, CDR1 is GTSNPN and CDR2 is SVGIG (reference sequence). Trimming removed 4 bases from V and 4 bases from J, with 16 bases in between. Here the CDR3 reads CAWKGGGTSTGELFF. CDR3 nucleotide sequence: TGTGCCTGGAAGGGAGGTGGGACGAGCACCGGGGAGCTGTTTTTT.

The CDR3 loop is CASWQGSYNSPLHF. The CDR3 DNA is TGTGCCAGTTGGCAGGGGTCCTATAATTCACCCCTCCACTTT. This chain joins TRBV6-5 and TRBJ1-6, with a tentative D call TRBD1 (6 bases). The germline V gene encodes CDR1 MNHEY and CDR2 SVGAGI. CDR3 length: 14 amino acids. Deletions cut 9 bases from V and 1 base from J, with 10 bases between.

This rearrangement joins TRBV19 to TRBJ2-2; D is uncertain. Trimming removed 3 bases at V and 4 bases at J, with 9 bases between. CDR3 length: 14 amino acids. Germline assignment: CDR1 LNHDA and CDR2 SQIVND (reference sequence). This CDR3 is CASSISRGTGELFF. CDR3 DNA sequence: TGTGCCAGTAGTATTAGTCGAGGCACCGGGGAGCTGTTTTTT.

The rearrangement uses TRBV6-5 and TRBJ1-5; TRBD1 matches 9 bases. Germline V gives CDR1 MNHEY, CDR2 SVGAGI. The trim removed 5 bases at V and 4 bases at J, leaving 6 bases unmatched. The CDR3 loop spans 15 amino acids. CDR3 amino acids: CASSPQGAGNQPQHF. CDR3 coding DNA: TGTGCCAGCAGTCCACAGGGGGCTGGGAATCAGCCCCAGCATTTT.

This clone has just a few counts. The genes are TRBV4-1 and TRBJ1-2; D gene unclear. V gave up 1 base and J gave up 6 bases, with 12 bases separating them. This CDR3 comprises 14 residues. From germline, CDR1 is MGHRA and CDR2 YSYEKL. The CDR3 nucleotides are TGCGCCAGCAGCCAAGTGCGGGGAATCCATGGCTACACCTTC. Its protein product is CASSQVRGIHGYTF.

The chain couples TRBV11-2 to TRBJ1-4; 10 positions match TRBD1. The germline CDR1 and CDR2 sequences are SGHAT and FQNNGV. The junction had 6 bases not matched to a gene; V was cut back by 5 bases and J by 0 bases. The CDR3 is 17 amino acids. This CDR3 is CASSRTGGVATNEKLFF. In nucleotides, the CDR3 is TGTGCCAGCAGCAGGACAGGGGGGGTTGCAACTAATGAAAAACTGTTTTTT.

The rearrangement uses TRBV19 and TRBJ1-4; possible D gene TRBD1, 5 bases. The V gene's germline CDR1 is LNHDA and CDR2 SQIVND (reference sequence). V lost 7 bases to trimming and J lost 6 bases, with 18 bases between them. The CDR3 covers 15 residues. In DNA form, the CDR3 reads TGTGCCAGTACCAGTATGGGGCGAACCTATGAAAAACTGTTTTTT. As protein: CASTSMGRTYEKLFF.

The chain is built from TRBV9 and TRBJ1-2, with 11 bases identical to TRBD1. The CDR3 consists of 20 residues. Looked up from germline, CDR1 is SGDLS and CDR2 is YYNGEE. The V and J ends lost 0 bases and 10 bases, in that order; junction bases with no gene match: 23. CDR3 DNA: TGTGCCAGCAGCGTAGGATGGGACAGGGGGTCCAATAACTATGGCTACACCTACACCTTC. Its protein product is CASSVGWDRGSNNYGYTYTF.

The chain couples TRBV10-3 to TRBJ1-2; D possibly corresponds to TRBD1 (6 bases). Between the trimmed V and J ends, which lost 0 bases and 2 bases, there was a span of 13 bases. The CDR3 sequence is 16 residues long. Germline V gene sequence: CDR1 ENHRY, CDR2 SYGVKD. The CDR3 DNA follows: TGTGCCATCAGTGAGTCCCCCGGGCAGGGGAACTATGGCTACACCTTC. It yields the protein CAISESPGQGNYGYTF.

The chain employs TRBV7-2 and TRBJ2-7; the match to TRBD1 covers 7 bases. The CDR3 contains 15 residues. Germline V gene sequence: CDR1 SGHTA, CDR2 FQGNSA. J lost 2 bases, V lost 1 base, and 5 bases had no gene match. The CDR3 DNA follows: TGTGCCAGCAGCTTAGAGGGGACAGCTGCCTACGAGCAGTACTTC. Its protein product is CASSLEGTAAYEQYF.